This entry lists 6 T cell receptor beta chains sequenced from one sample in a study of T cells in Graves' hyperthyroidism and ophthalmopathy. The source material, RNA transcripts, was used to amplify TCR beta CDR3 regions. Primed by the HTBI set, a first-round RT-PCR was run on the TCR CDR3. In TCRdb, the multiplex PCR reads were re-called with MiXCR into one record per CDR3 protein. The sample lists some 510,000 distinct CDR3 sequences; around 21% were seen once. Specimen: blood. These TCRs come from a man aged 18 to 35 with Graves' hyperthyroidism.

This chain connects TRBV28 to TRBJ2-4, with a possible D match to TRBD2 (7 bases). Trimming removed 2 bases from V and 7 bases from J, with 15 bases in between. In germline, CDR1 is MDHEN, CDR2 SYDVKM. This CDR3 is built from 15 residues. Here the CDR3 reads CASSLRERGGNIQYF. CDR3 sequence (DNA): TGTGCCAGCAGTTTAAGGGAAAGGGGGGGGAACATTCAGTACTTC.

This clonotype was detected many times. This chain uses TRBV6-5 with TRBJ1-1, with D hard to call. CDR1 is MNHEY, CDR2 SVGAGI, per germline. Between the trimmed V and J ends, which lost 0 bases and 10 bases, there was a span of 9 bases. The CDR3 consists of 12 residues. Here the CDR3 DNA reads TGTGCCAGCAGTTACTCGGCCCCGGGAGCTTTCTTT. Encoded protein: CASSYSAPGAFF.

This clonotype was recorded a few times. The chain has TRBV2 and TRBJ2-2; D not certain. Trimming stripped 7 bases from V and 5 bases from J, with 11 bases between. The germline V gene encodes CDR1 SNHLY and CDR2 FYNNEI. The CDR3 spans 13 residues. CDR3 sequence (DNA): TGTGCCAGCAAGGTCGAGTGGACCGGGGAGCTGTTTTTT. Translating it yields CASKVEWTGELFF.

This clonotype came up many times. This chain joins TRBV6-1 and TRBJ1-2, with TRBD1 matching 7 bases. CDR1 and CDR2 (germline): MNHNS, SASEGT. CDR3 length equals 14 residues. The V segment lost 3 bases and the J segment 8 bases; nucleotides outside the gene matches: 9. The CDR3 reads CASSDRGSLWGYTF. The CDR3 nucleotides are TGTGCCAGCAGTGACAGGGGGAGCCTTTGGGGCTACACCTTC.

The chain joins TRBV6-1 to TRBJ1-1; D not certain. The V gene's germline CDR1 is MNHNS and CDR2 SASEGT. With 5 bases removed from V and 5 bases from J, the gap between germline ends came to 15 bases. The CDR3 consists of 14 residues. The CDR3 coding sequence is TGTGCCAGCAGTACCGCCGGCGCGGGAACTGAAGCTTTCTTT. Protein: CASSTAGAGTEAFF.

This clonotype was found many times. The rearrangement joins TRBV6-1 to TRBJ2-7; D uncertain. There are 13 residues in the CDR3. Germline V gene lookup returns CDR1 MNHNS and CDR2 SASEGT. Trimming took off 5 bases at V and 4 bases at J, with 12 bases between the two ends. The CDR3 bases are TGTGCCAGCAGTCTTACAGAGAGGTACGAGCAGTACTTC. Translation gives CASSLTERYEQYF.